What follows are 23 T cell receptor beta chains derived from one specimen sequenced in a study of blood T cells in healthy people across ages. The authors ran a second PCR of 7 to 11 cycles using a sample-barcoded 5' primer and a J-beta primer mix. From the 5' RACE reads, TCRdb called clonotypes with MiXCR, one entry per CDR3 protein. The sample includes some 880,000 distinct CDR3 sequences, under 40% of them seen just once. Sequencing was carried out using blood. The receptor source for this set is a man between 18 and 29 years old in good health.

This clonotype turned up a few times. The chain uses TRBV7-9 and TRBJ2-3; no definite D call. CDR3 length: 11 residues. V lost 5 bases and J lost 12, with 12 bases in between. The V gene's germline CDR1 is SEHNR and CDR2 FQNEAQ (reference sequence). The CDR3 region has the DNA TGTGCCAGCAGCCTCGGACCGCTTCAGTATTTT. As protein: CASSLGPLQYF.

This chain links TRBV7-9 with TRBJ2-4; D call uncertain. V was clipped by 1 base and J by 13 bases, with 11 bases between them. Germline-derived CDR1 and CDR2 are SEHNR and FQNEAQ (reference sequence). The CDR3 loop spans 12 amino acids. CDR3 sequence reads: CASSLESVLQYF. CDR3 nucleotide sequence: TGTGCCAGCAGCTTAGAATCCGTCTTGCAGTACTTC.

This clonotype was detected only a few times. The chain has TRBV12-3 or TRBV12-4 and TRBJ2-2; 9 bases align to TRBD1. The junction had 12 bases not matched to a gene; V was cut back by 7 bases and J by 9 bases. This CDR3 has 15 residues. For the CDR3, the DNA is TGTGCCAGCACCTTTCCGGGACAGGGTATCAGGGAGCTGTTTTTT. This gives the protein CASTFPGQGIRELFF.

There are a few counts of this clonotype. The chain carries TRBV7-2 and TRBJ1-6; the match to TRBD1 covers 10 bases. Per the germline V gene, CDR1 is SGHTA and CDR2 is FQGNSA. This CDR3 contains 14 residues. Trimming took 1 base from V and 10 from J; bases not matched to a gene: 1. CDR3 bases: TGTGCCAGCAGCTTAGGGGACAGGGGATCACCCCTCCACTTT. This encodes CASSLGDRGSPLHF.

This clonotype has a count of ten or more. The chain couples TRBV27 to TRBJ2-3; 10 bases match TRBD2. CDR1 MNHEY and CDR2 SMNVEV come from the germline V gene (reference sequence). J gave up 7 bases and V 8 bases, and 15 bases lay outside the gene matches. CDR3 length: 16 amino acids. CDR3 DNA sequence: TGTGCCAGCTCCCCAGGGTTAGCGGGGGGACTAAATACGCAGTATTTT. Encoded protein: CASSPGLAGGLNTQYF.

This clonotype appeared a single time. Just one base apart from a much larger clone, this may be a read error. V usage is TRBV5-1 and J usage is TRBJ1-2; D is uncertain. The CDR3 is made up of 13 amino acids. Germline V CDR1 and CDR2: SGHRS, YFSETQ. The CDR3 reads CTSSLSKNYGYTF. The CDR3 nucleotides are TGCACCAGCAGCTTGAGCAAGAACTATGGCTACACCTTC.

This clonotype was counted a few times. The chain joins TRBV5-1 to TRBJ1-2; D gene ambiguous. The CDR3 covers 14 residues. Germline CDR1 reads SGHRS; CDR2 reads YFSETQ. V shed 0 bases and J shed 3 bases, with 9 bases lying between them. The CDR3 coding sequence is TGCGCCAGCAGCTTGGGGATGAACGACTATGGCTACACCTTC. Translation: CASSLGMNDYGYTF.

This clonotype was recorded a few times. The genes are TRBV7-9 and TRBJ2-1; D is uncertain. Germline V gene data show CDR1 as SEHNR and CDR2 as FQNEAQ (reference sequence). This CDR3 is 14 amino acids long. The V gene lost 5 bases and the J gene lost 14 bases, with 22 bases spanning the gap. CDR3 protein: CASSPWPNRTSEFF. The CDR3, as DNA: TGTGCCAGCAGCCCCTGGCCTAATCGAACTTCCGAGTTCTTC.

This CDR3 reads CASRPPNTEAFF. The DNA for the CDR3 is TGTGCCAGCAGGCCGCCGAACACTGAAGCTTTCTTT. The chain employs TRBV7-9 and TRBJ1-1; the D is unclear. The CDR3 contains 12 residues. V gave up 6 bases and J gave up 1 base, with 6 bases separating them. CDR1 and CDR2 (germline): SEHNR, FQNEAQ (reference sequence).

This sequence joins TRBV7-9 and TRBJ1-1; a possible D gene is TRBD1 (5 bases). The CDR3 is 14 amino acids. V lost 6 bases, J lost 4 bases, and 15 bases lay in between. CDR1 and CDR2 from the germline V gene are SEHNR and FQNEAQ (reference sequence). The CDR3 is CASSPISGGTEAFF. The CDR3 bases are TGTGCCAGCAGTCCGATATCGGGGGGCACTGAAGCTTTCTTT.

In this sample, this clonotype turned up once. J is TRBJ2-6 and V is TRBV12-3 or TRBV12-4; D ambiguous. CDR3 length: 14 amino acids. CDR3 DNA: TGTGCAAGGACGGTTAACTCTGGGGCCAACGTCCTGACTTTC. Its translation is CARTVNSGANVLTF.

The chain recombines TRBV11-1 with TRBJ2-3, with TRBD2 as a possible D gene (5 bases). The CDR3 runs to 17 residues. V lost 3 bases to trimming and J lost 3 bases, with 19 bases between them. Germline V gene lookup returns CDR1 SGHAT and CDR2 FQDESV (reference sequence). The chain's CDR3 is CASSFGRRLSVTDTQYF. DNA of the CDR3: TGTGCCAGCAGCTTCGGCAGGAGGTTAAGTGTTACAGATACGCAGTATTTT.

This clonotype appeared many times. The V call is TRBV12-3 or TRBV12-4, the J call TRBJ2-1, with D unresolved. V was pared by 7 bases and J by 3 bases, with 4 bases between. This CDR3 spans 11 amino acids. The CDR3 loop is CASMGYNEQFF. Written as DNA, the CDR3 is TGTGCCAGCATGGGCTACAATGAGCAGTTCTTC.

This clonotype was observed a few times. The chain uses TRBV12-5 and TRBJ2-6; unclear D gene. Per the germline V gene, CDR1 is LGHNT and CDR2 is FRNRAP. The germline V and J ends were trimmed by 0 bases and 0 bases, with 24 bases remaining between them. This CDR3 spans 22 amino acids. CDR3 sequence (DNA): TGTGCTAGTGGTTTGGTTTTAGGCATCCCCGTATTACCTAGCTCTGGGGCCAACGTCCTGACTTTC. Its translation is CASGLVLGIPVLPSSGANVLTF.

This clonotype was detected ten times or more. CDR3 in DNA: TGTGCCAGCAGTCCGGACGGGGAGACCTACGAGCAGTACTTC. Translating gives CASSPDGETYEQYF. The chain is built from TRBV12-3 or TRBV12-4 and TRBJ2-7; perhaps TRBD2 as D (5 bases). The ends were cut back, 5 bases at V and 2 bases at J, with 13 bases in the middle. The CDR3 is 14 residues long.

Comment on this clonotype: A much bigger clone sits one base away, suggesting this may be a read error. The CDR3 DNA is TGTGCCAACTCGGTTAGCGGGACAGATACGCAGTATTTT. It is translated as CANSVSGTDTQYF. The genes are TRBV12-3 or TRBV12-4 and TRBJ2-3, with 7 bases identical to TRBD2. The CDR3 is 13 residues long. V shed 10 bases and J 3 bases; nucleotides not matched to a gene: 7.

This clonotype was found many times. The rearrangement joins TRBV20-1 to TRBJ2-5; 11 bases agree with TRBD2. This CDR3 is built from 14 residues. Germline assignment: CDR1 DFQATT and CDR2 SNEGSKA (reference sequence). V dropped 6 bases and J dropped 6; count of bases not matched to a gene: 9. CDR3 nucleotide sequence: TGCAGTGCCGTGGGTAGCGGGGGGGCGAAGACCCAGTACTTC. Translating it yields CSAVGSGGAKTQYF.

This clonotype was counted a few times. The chain carries TRBV3-1 and TRBJ1-2; D remains unclear. The CDR3 contains 14 residues. The V end was cut by 0 bases, the J end by 7 bases, with 12 bases between. Germline V gene lookup returns CDR1 LGHDT and CDR2 YNNKEL (reference sequence). In DNA form, the CDR3 reads TGTGCCAGCAGCCAAGAACGATTTACCGTTGGCTACACCTTC. Translation: CASSQERFTVGYTF.

The J gene is TRBJ1-5, the V gene TRBV12-3 or TRBV12-4, with a tentative D call TRBD1 (5 bases). V lost 3 bases and J lost 4, with 10 bases in between. This CDR3 has 14 residues. The CDR3 spells CASSFGTENQPQHF. In nucleotides, the CDR3 is TGTGCCAGCAGTTTCGGGACGGAAAATCAGCCCCAGCATTTT.

Here the CDR3 reads CSAFDSLYGYTF. The CDR3 nucleotides read TGCAGTGCTTTCGACAGCCTCTATGGCTACACCTTC. The V call is TRBV20-1, the J call TRBJ1-2, with D maybe TRBD1 (5 bases). Germline V gene sequence: CDR1 DFQATT, CDR2 SNEGSKA (reference sequence). The CDR3 extends over 12 amino acids. The V end lost 5 bases, the J end lost 4 bases, and 11 bases lay between the germline ends.

J is TRBJ1-2 and V is TRBV7-9, with a possible D match to TRBD1 (6 bases). The CDR3 length is 15 residues. The V and J ends lost 5 bases and 2 bases respectively, with 15 bases between them. The V gene's germline CDR1 is SEHNR and CDR2 FQNEAQ (reference sequence). The chain's CDR3 is CASSGGATANYGYTF. The CDR3 DNA is TGTGCCAGCAGCGGGGGGGCTACGGCGAACTATGGCTACACCTTC.

The genes are TRBV20-1 and TRBJ2-5; D is unresolved. This CDR3 is built from 14 residues. V lost 3 bases and J lost 11, with 22 bases in between. The germline gives CDR1 DFQATT, CDR2 SNEGSKA (reference sequence). CDR3 nucleotides: TGCAGTGCTAGGAATATCGGAGTGAACAATGAGCAGTACTTC. Translation: CSARNIGVNNEQYF.

The rearrangement joins TRBV9 to TRBJ2-5, with 8 bases identical to TRBD1. Germline CDR1 SGDLS, CDR2 YYNGEE. The CDR3 has 15 amino acids. After removal of 3 bases from V and 2 bases from J, the junction contained 6 bases not matched to a gene. As DNA, the CDR3 is TGTGCCAGCAGCGCCGGGGGACAGGCACAAGAGACCCAGTACTTC. Translation: CASSAGGQAQETQYF.